These T cell receptor beta chains were read from a single sample in a study of vaccination and CD4 T cells after COVID-19. Their antigen targets remain unknown. TCRdb fed the PCR reads into MiXCR, producing one record per CDR3 protein. This table has about 14,000 distinct CDR3 sequences, less than 50% appearing once. The material sequenced was cultured CD4+ T cells from blood. Receptors originate from a human donor with COVID-19. Both conserved end residues are part of each CDR3. Fields, in order: V gene, J gene, clone size, D gene, CDR3 protein, CDR3 DNA. A D gene is named only where the DNA matches it firmly. Clone size, where shown, is once, few, many, or a class for clones that have expanded.

TRBV9	TRBJ1-1	.	TRBD1	CASSVVQGANTEAFF	TGTGCCAGCAGCGTAGTGCAGGGGGCGAACACTGAAGCTTTCTTT
TRBV25-1	TRBJ1-2	few	TRBD1	CASSVFQGANYGYTF	TGTGCCAGCAGTGTTTTTCAGGGGGCTAACTATGGCTACACCTTC
TRBV5-1	TRBJ2-7	.	TRBD2	CASSLESSGSYEQYF	TGCGCCAGCAGCTTGGAGTCTAGCGGGTCCTACGAGCAGTACTTC
TRBV20-1	TRBJ2-5	.	.	CSARVGRGETQYF	TGCAGTGCTAGAGTTGGCAGGGGAGAGACCCAGTACTTC
TRBV6-1	TRBJ1-2	.	.	CATADQGPGLNYGYTF	TGTGCCACCGCTGACCAGGGGCCGGGACTTAACTATGGCTACACCTTC
TRBV6-1	TRBJ1-2	few	.	CASILPGHTF	TGTGCCAGCATTCTGCCTGGCCACACCTTC
TRBV11-3	TRBJ1-1	few	TRBD1	CASSLGGTGHNTEAFF	TGTGCCAGCAGCTTAGGTGGGACAGGGCACAACACTGAAGCTTTCTTT
TRBV15	TRBJ2-7	few	.	CATSIREGGEQYF	TGTGCCACCAGCATCAGGGAAGGTGGCGAGCAGTACTTC
TRBV20-1	TRBJ1-5	few	.	CSAGGSNQPQHF	TGCAGTGCCGGGGGTAGCAATCAGCCCCAGCATTTT
TRBV19	TRBJ2-3	.	.	CASSIDEGRVTDTQYF	TGTGCCAGTAGTATAGATGAGGGCAGGGTCACAGATACGCAGTATTTT
TRBV5-1	TRBJ2-3	.	TRBD1	CASSLTQGLPTDTQYF	TGCGCCAGCAGCTTGACACAGGGGCTTCCCACAGATACGCAGTATTTT
TRBV19	TRBJ1-1	.	.	CASSIGWGTEAFF	TGTGCCAGTAGTATCGGGTGGGGCACTGAAGCTTTCTTT
TRBV7-7	TRBJ2-5	.	.	CASSPGRTATRGETQYF	TGTGCTAGCAGCCCGGGTCGGACAGCAACAAGGGGGGAGACCCAGTACTTC
TRBV24-1	TRBJ1-2	few	.	CATAQEGLGGYTF	TGTGCCACCGCGCAAGAAGGATTAGGGGGCTACACCTTC
TRBV20-1	TRBJ2-3	.	TRBD2	CSAGTRGADTQYF	TGCAGTGCCGGGACTAGGGGGGCAGATACGCAGTATTTT
TRBV19	TRBJ2-7	few	.	CASSIGVSSYEQYF	TGTGCCAGTAGTATAGGAGTCAGCTCCTACGAGCAGTACTTC
TRBV7-2	TRBJ2-2	.	.	CASSFSGPPNTGELFF	TGTGCCAGCAGCTTTAGCGGACCCCCGAACACCGGGGAGCTGTTTTTT
TRBV11-2	TRBJ2-7	.	.	CASSLDGLSYEQYF	TGTGCCAGCAGCTTGGATGGGCTGTCCTACGAGCAGTACTTC
TRBV2	TRBJ2-7	.	.	CASSESAPTEQYF	TGTGCCAGCAGTGAATCAGCACCTACCGAGCAGTACTTC
TRBV7-9	TRBJ2-7	once	.	CASSSTSYEQYF	TGTGCCAGCAGCTCAACTTCCTACGAGCAGTACTTC
TRBV6-1	TRBJ1-5	.	.	CASRPQGWFEPQHF	TGTGCCAGCAGGCCCCAAGGGTGGTTTGAGCCCCAGCATTTT
TRBV5-1	TRBJ1-6	.	TRBD1	CASSLDSGGSNSPLHF	TGCGCCAGCAGCTTGGATTCAGGGGGCTCCAATTCACCCCTCCACTTT
TRBV18	TRBJ2-1	few	TRBD2	CASSRAGGPGLDEQFF	TGTGCCAGCTCAAGAGCGGGGGGGCCCGGCCTTGATGAGCAGTTCTTC
TRBV19	TRBJ2-6	.	TRBD1	CASSIAGTGGALGANVLTF	TGTGCCAGTAGTATAGCCGGGACAGGGGGGGCCCTCGGGGCCAACGTCCTGACTTTC
TRBV20-1	TRBJ2-5	few	TRBD2	CSAPGLAGGIRETQYF	TGCAGTGCCCCGGGACTAGCCGGGGGAATCAGAGAGACCCAGTACTTC
TRBV5-1	TRBJ2-1	.	.	CASSLVWGRGYNEQFF	TGCGCCAGCAGCTTGGTGTGGGGCAGGGGCTACAATGAGCAGTTCTTC
TRBV18	TRBJ2-5	few	.	CASSPSGGQGTQYF	TGTGCCAGCTCACCATCCGGGGGCCAGGGGACCCAGTACTTC
TRBV25-1	TRBJ1-1	.	.	CASSRGLNTEAFF	TGTGCCAGCAGCCGGGGGCTGAACACTGAAGCTTTCTTT
TRBV6-1	TRBJ1-5	few	TRBD1	CASSRTGTGKNQPQHF	TGTGCCAGCAGTCGAACCGGGACAGGGAAGAATCAGCCCCAGCATTTT
TRBV5-4	TRBJ1-1	.	.	CASSLGPRTENTEAFF	TGTGCCAGCAGCTTGGGCCCGAGGACGGAGAACACTGAAGCTTTCTTT
TRBV10-2	TRBJ2-1	.	.	CASIGPTYNEQFF	TGCGCCAGCATCGGTCCGACCTACAATGAGCAGTTCTTC
TRBV6-1	TRBJ2-7	.	.	CASSAGTQTYEQYF	TGTGCCAGCAGCGCCGGGACACAAACCTACGAGCAGTACTTC
TRBV28	TRBJ1-4	.	.	CASSAGGKLFF	TGTGCCAGCAGTGCGGGTGGAAAACTGTTTTTT
TRBV19	TRBJ2-2	few	TRBD1	CASSNSRGRYTGELFF	TGTGCCAGTAGTAACTCCAGGGGGAGATACACCGGGGAGCTGTTTTTT
TRBV29-1	TRBJ1-5	.	TRBD1	CSVQTGSDQPQHF	TGCAGCGTGCAGACAGGGTCCGATCAGCCCCAGCATTTT
TRBV30	TRBJ1-3	few	.	CAWSALGGNTIYF	TGTGCCTGGAGTGCCTTAGGCGGGAACACCATATATTTT
TRBV7-9	TRBJ2-7	few	TRBD1	CASSLSGTAYEQYF	TGTGCCAGCAGCTTATCCGGGACAGCTTACGAGCAGTACTTC
TRBV5-4	TRBJ2-5	once	.	CASSSIRSQETQYF	TGTGCCAGCAGTTCTATCAGGTCCCAAGAGACCCAGTACTTC
TRBV6-4	TRBJ2-7	.	TRBD1	CASRADRGLWYEQYF	TGTGCCAGCAGGGCGGACAGGGGATTGTGGTACGAGCAGTACTTC